This is a list of T cell receptor beta chains from one sample in a study of blood T cell repertoires in COVID-19. Libraries were prepared by immunoSEQ multiplex PCR; TCRdb keeps only in-frame clonotypes and omits some of them. The sample carries over 250,000 clones, roughly 77% recorded once. Specimen: peripheral blood. These receptors came from a woman aged 80 or over with acute or convalescent COVID-19. The CDR3 runs from the conserved cysteine through the conserved F or W. Each record gives: clone size, V gene, J gene, D gene, CDR3 protein, CDR3 DNA. The D gene is left open where the match is weak. Size values are once, few and many counts, or a class for expanded clones, and some rows have none.

>-|TRBV15|TRBJ1-1|-
CATSRDQPRAEAFF
TGTGCCACCAGCAGAGACCAGCCCCGGGCTGAAGCTTTCTTT
>few|TRBV7-2|TRBJ1-2|-
CASSLISGYYGYTF
TGTGCCAGCAGCTTAATCTCGGGGTACTATGGCTACACCTTC
>-|TRBV15|TRBJ1-5|TRBD1
CATSRDYVGTGVDNQPQHF
TGTGCCACCAGCAGAGATTACGTAGGGACAGGGGTCGACAATCAGCCCCAGCATTTT
>-|TRBV18|TRBJ1-1|-
CASSPSGSNTEAFF
TGTGCCAGCTCACCGAGCGGGTCGAACACTGAAGCTTTCTTT
>few|TRBV19|TRBJ1-1|TRBD1
CASSIFQGAREAFF
TGTGCCAGTAGTATCTTCCAGGGGGCAAGGGAAGCTTTCTTT
>-|TRBV3-1/TRBV3-2|TRBJ2-7|TRBD1
CASSSIKDRGHYEQYF
TGTGCCAGCAGCTCAATTAAAGACAGGGGGCATTACGAGCAGTACTTC
>once|TRBV3-1/TRBV3-2|TRBJ1-2|TRBD1
CASSQGRGQPYGYTF
TGTGCCAGCAGCCAAGGGAGGGGGCAGCCCTATGGCTACACCTTC
>few|TRBV14|TRBJ2-7|TRBD2
CASSSTSGRADEQYF
TGTGCCAGCAGCTCGACTAGCGGGAGGGCCGACGAGCAGTACTTC
>few|TRBV30|TRBJ1-3|-
CASEDRRAGNTIYF
TGTGCCTCCGAAGACAGAAGGGCTGGAAACACCATATATTTT
>-|TRBV2|TRBJ1-1|-
CASSPQGNTEAFF
TGTGCCAGCAGTCCACAGGGGAACACTGAAGCTTTCTTT
>-|TRBV7-9|TRBJ2-3|TRBD2
CASSTPGLATDTQYF
TGTGCCAGCAGCACCCCGGGACTAGCCACAGATACGCAGTATTTT
>few|TRBV5-6|TRBJ1-3|-
CASSPREGLGNTIYF
TGTGCCAGCAGCCCGCGAGAAGGACTCGGAAACACCATATATTTT
>-|TRBV6-2/TRBV6-3|TRBJ2-1|TRBD2
CASGRAGRGGLHNEQFF
TGTGCCAGCGGCCGAGCGGGGCGGGGGGGCCTTCACAATGAGCAGTTCTTC
>once|TRBV7-2|TRBJ2-7|-
CASSPKARELYEQYF
TGTGCCAGCAGCCCAAAGGCGCGGGAACTCTACGAGCAGTACTTC
>many|TRBV20-1|TRBJ2-3|-
CSASHANTQYF
TGCAGTGCTAGTCACGCTAATACGCAGTATTTT
>once|TRBV4-3|TRBJ1-6|-
CASSQGTDYNSPLHF
TGCGCCAGCAGCCAAGGGACAGATTATAATTCACCCCTCCACTTT
>-|TRBV5-1|TRBJ2-7|-
CASSLDTGRTYEQYF
TGCGCCAGCAGCTTGGACACGGGGAGGACCTACGAGCAGTACTTC
>-|TRBV15|TRBJ1-4|-
CATSRNRVFGEKLFF
TGTGCCACCAGCAGAAACAGGGTATTCGGTGAAAAACTGTTTTTT
>-|TRBV5-4|TRBJ2-1|TRBD1
CASSQDRASYNEQFF
TGTGCCAGCAGCCAAGACAGGGCCTCCTACAATGAGCAGTTCTTC
>many|TRBV7-3|TRBJ2-7|TRBD2
CASSQYPTSALYEQYF
TGTGCCAGCAGCCAATACCCCACTAGCGCACTCTACGAGCAGTACTTC
>-|TRBV6-5|TRBJ1-2|-
CASRPQDNYGYTF
TGTGCCAGCAGACCACAGGATAACTATGGCTACACCTTC
>-|TRBV20-1|TRBJ2-7|TRBD2
CSASKASGRAYEQYF
TGCAGTGCTAGTAAGGCTAGCGGGAGGGCCTACGAGCAGTACTTC
>-|TRBV19|TRBJ1-4|TRBD1
CASSIRTGGSTSNEKLFF
TGTGCCAGTAGTATCAGGACAGGGGGCAGTACATCTAATGAAAAACTGTTTTTT
>-|TRBV25-1|TRBJ2-1|-
CASSEGGGPYNEQFF
TGTGCCAGCAGTGAAGGGGGGGGCCCCTACAATGAGCAGTTCTTC
>-|TRBV12-5|TRBJ2-3|TRBD2
CASGLGWGDYSTDTQYF
TGTGCTAGTGGTTTGGGGTGGGGGGACTACAGCACAGATACGCAGTATTTT
>-|TRBV10-3|TRBJ2-7|TRBD1
CAISTGTGSYEQYF
TGTGCCATCAGTACCGGGACAGGTTCCTACGAGCAGTACTTC
>-|TRBV2|TRBJ1-6|-
CASTPGVGSSSNSPLHF
TGTGCCAGCACTCCGGGGGTGGGGTCCTCGTCGAATTCACCCCTCCACTTT